This T cell receptor beta chain was recorded in a study of CD8 T cells in Susac syndrome. Trimming cost V 5 bases and J 4 bases, with 16 bases left between them. CDR3 size: 15 residues. Germline V gives CDR1 MNHEY, CDR2 SVGAGI. RNA, at about 0.45 to 1 ug, was reverse transcribed with random hexamers. Via MiXCR, TCRdb re-called the immunoSEQ multiplex PCR reads, giving one row per CDR3 protein. In the table there are 200,000 or so distinct CDR3 sequences, approximately 95% of which are singletons. Findings and limits, study-wide: Where Susac syndrome CD4+ T cell repertoires were concerned, no clonal expansion was evident.

Note on this clonotype: No antigen is known for it.

Recently defined diagnostic criteria for definite or probable disease were fulfilled by Susac syndrome patients. Through negative isolation, CD4+ and CD8+ T cells were obtained, while TEMRA cells were enriched using FACS. Sequenced sample: CD4+ T cells from PBMCs. V usage is TRBV6-5 and J usage is TRBJ2-3, with D perhaps being TRBD1 or TRBD2 (5 bases each). This clonotype was sampled from a human donor with Susac syndrome. The CDR3 is CASSPWFEGSDTQYF. The CDR3 nucleotides are TGTGCCAGCAGTCCCTGGTTCGAGGGGTCAGATACGCAGTATTTT.